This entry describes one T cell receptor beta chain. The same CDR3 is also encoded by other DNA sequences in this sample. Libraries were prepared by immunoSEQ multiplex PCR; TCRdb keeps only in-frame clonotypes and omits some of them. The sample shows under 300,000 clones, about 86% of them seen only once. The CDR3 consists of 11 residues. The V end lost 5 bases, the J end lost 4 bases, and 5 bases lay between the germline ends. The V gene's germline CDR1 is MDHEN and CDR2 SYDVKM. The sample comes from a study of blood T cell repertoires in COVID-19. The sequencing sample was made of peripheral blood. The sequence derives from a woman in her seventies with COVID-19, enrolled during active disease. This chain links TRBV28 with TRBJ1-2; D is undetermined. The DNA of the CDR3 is TGTGCCAGCAGTCAGATCTATGGCTACACCTTC. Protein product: CASSQIYGYTF.